A selection of T cell receptor beta chains follows, all from one sample in a study of blood T cell repertoires in COVID-19. Clones were sequenced by immunoSEQ multiplex PCR, and TCRdb holds only the in-frame ones, with some missing. The profile shows about 260,000 clones, around nine tenths of them singletons. The sequencing sample was made of PBMCs or T cells enriched from blood (not recorded which). The source of these receptors is a woman aged 40 to 50 who had been exposed to COVID-19. Each CDR3 is given with its conserved first and last residue. The D gene is left open where the match is weak. Clone size is stated in some rows and not others, as once, few, many or a class when expanded.

TRBV6-2/TRBV6-3	TRBD2	.	TRBJ2-3	CASSPGLDTDTQYF	TGTGCCAGCAGTCCGGGACTAGACACAGATACGCAGTATTTT
TRBV6-4	TRBD2	.	TRBJ2-3	CASSDSAQRGDTDTQYF	TGTGCCAGCAGTGACTCCGCTCAGCGGGGGGACACAGATACGCAGTATTTT
TRBV14	.	few	TRBJ1-1	CASSQWGRGYTEAFF	TGTGCCAGCAGCCAATGGGGGCGCGGGTACACTGAAGCTTTCTTT
TRBV10-3	.	once	TRBJ1-5	CAISVNGVINQPQHF	TGTGCCATCAGTGTCAACGGGGTCATCAATCAGCCCCAGCATTTT
TRBV12-3/TRBV12-4	TRBD1	.	TRBJ2-7	CASSAGQGEEQYF	TGTGCCAGCAGTGCGGGACAGGGTGAAGAGCAGTACTTC
TRBV5-4	TRBD2	.	TRBJ2-2	CASSPAGGSPGELFF	TGTGCCAGCAGCCCAGCGGGGGGGTCCCCCGGGGAGCTGTTTTTT
TRBV4-2	TRBD2	.	TRBJ2-5	CASSPGTSGEETQYF	TGTGCCAGCAGCCCCGGGACTAGCGGCGAGGAGACCCAGTACTTC
TRBV28	.	.	TRBJ2-3	CASNDSPGVAQYF	TGTGCCAGCAACGATTCGCCGGGGGTTGCGCAGTATTTT
TRBV15	.	.	TRBJ1-1	CATSRRVQGYGEAFF	TGTGCCACCAGCCGACGGGTGCAGGGATATGGGGAAGCTTTCTTT
TRBV7-8	TRBD1	few	TRBJ1-1	CASSSSPGTDEAFF	TGTGCCAGCAGCTCCTCACCTGGGACAGACGAAGCTTTCTTT
TRBV27	.	few	TRBJ1-6	CASSLGGPNSPLHF	TGTGCCAGCAGTCTCGGGGGGCCTAATTCACCCCTCCACTTT
TRBV7-3	TRBD1	.	TRBJ1-2	CASSSQPGTANYGYTF	TGTGCCAGCAGCTCCCAACCGGGGACAGCGAACTATGGCTACACCTTC
TRBV7-8	TRBD1	many	TRBJ1-2	CASSPLISLFPGQGNYGYTF	TGTGCCAGCAGCCCACTTATCTCTCTCTTCCCCGGACAGGGTAACTATGGCTACACCTTC
TRBV6-5	TRBD1	few	TRBJ1-2	CASSAKTGIYGYTF	TGTGCCTCGTCTGCAAAGACAGGGATCTATGGCTACACCTTC
TRBV7-8	.	.	TRBJ2-1	CASSPSFNEQFF	TGTGCCAGCAGCCCGAGTTTTAATGAGCAGTTCTTC
TRBV11-2	.	.	TRBJ1-2	CASSLAPGTPTF	TGTGCCAGCAGCTTAGCTCCCGGGACTCCCACCTTC
TRBV5-4	.	.	TRBJ1-1	CASTGSGSTEAFF	TGTGCCAGCACGGGCAGCGGTAGCACTGAAGCTTTCTTT
TRBV11-3	.	.	TRBJ1-1	CASSQDGLREAFF	TGTGCCAGCAGCCAAGATGGCCTCCGTGAAGCTTTCTTT
TRBV9	.	.	TRBJ2-5	CASSTSPTRTETQYF	TGTGCCAGCAGCACGAGCCCGACAAGAACGGAGACCCAGTACTTC
TRBV3-1/TRBV3-2	TRBD1	.	TRBJ1-2	CASSQTDRGRYGYTF	TGTGCCAGCAGCCAAACAGACAGGGGTCGCTATGGCTACACCTTC
TRBV27	.	.	TRBJ1-4	CASSSPQGGSEKLFF	TGTGCCAGCAGTTCACCACAGGGAGGGAGTGAAAAACTGTTTTTT
TRBV7-2	.	.	TRBJ1-6	CASSRRANLDYNSPLHF	TGTGCCAGCAGCCGCAGGGCTAATCTCGATTATAATTCACCCCTCCACTTT
TRBV3-1/TRBV3-2	TRBD2	.	TRBJ2-5	CASSKTGTSGRAETQYF	TGTGCCAGCAGCAAAACCGGGACTAGCGGGAGGGCAGAGACCCAGTACTTC
TRBV6-5	TRBD1	.	TRBJ1-2	CASSHGQESSYGYTF	TGTGCCAGCAGCCATGGACAGGAGTCATCCTATGGCTACACCTTC